This TCR beta chain derives from a study of blood T cell repertoires in COVID-19. The length of the CDR3 is 16 residues. V was pared by 2 bases and J by 0 bases, with 12 bases between. CDR1 and CDR2 from the germline V gene are KGHSH and LQKENI. Profiled with immunoSEQ multiplex PCR; TCRdb holds only in-frame clones, not every one. Among roughly 220,000 clones listed, roughly 81% were seen once. The TCR was taken from a man in his fifties or sixties who had recovered from COVID-19. The sequencing sample was made of peripheral blood. This sequence joins TRBV18 and TRBJ2-3; D may be TRBD2 (5 bases). The CDR3 nucleotides read TGTGCCAGCTCACCAAGAGCGGCAAAAAGCACAGATACGCAGTATTTT. Translated, it gives CASSPRAAKSTDTQYF.